A selection of T cell receptor beta chains follows, all from one sample in a study of naive and memory T cell subsets. Each CDR3 protein gets one entry after TCRdb re-called the UMI-ligation and nested PCR reads with MiXCR. The sample includes 37,000 or so distinct CDR3 sequences, 11% of them seen just once. Source: skin, taken from a tuberculin skin test site. These receptors came from an adult in good health. Each CDR3 is given with its conserved first and last residue. The D gene is left open where the match is weak. Not every row has a clone size; where given, it reads once, few, many or a size class.

v_call,d_call,cdr3_length,clone_size,j_call,cdr3_nt,cdr3_aa
TRBV20-1,.,16,few,TRBJ2-1,TGCAGTGCTCCTTCCGCCCACACCCTACTATACAATGAGCAGTTCTTC,CSAPSAHTLLYNEQFF
TRBV20-1,.,11,few,TRBJ1-1,TGCAGTGCGGCGGAGAACACTGAAGCTTTCTTT,CSAAENTEAFF
TRBV2,TRBD2,15,.,TRBJ2-1,TGTGCCAGCAGTGAGGTTGGAGCGGGAGGGAATGAGCAGTTCTTC,CASSEVGAGGNEQFF
TRBV29-1,TRBD1,15,medium-sized,TRBJ2-2,TGCAGCGTTGATTCGGGACAGGGTAACACCGGGGAGCTGTTTTTT,CSVDSGQGNTGELFF
TRBV18,.,14,medium-sized,TRBJ1-1,TGTGCCAGCTCACCGCGGGGACGGAACACTGAAGCTTTCTTT,CASSPRGRNTEAFF
TRBV2,.,15,few,TRBJ1-2,TGTGCCAGCAGTGAAAGGATCCAGGCTGCCTATGGCTACACCTTC,CASSERIQAAYGYTF
TRBV6-5,.,13,many,TRBJ2-3,TGTGCCAGCAGTTTCATCGGGGGAGATACGCAGTATTTT,CASSFIGGDTQYF
TRBV18,TRBD1,15,few,TRBJ1-1,TGTGCCAGCTCAGAAAGGACAGGAGAATACACTGAAGCTTTCTTT,CASSERTGEYTEAFF
TRBV6-5,TRBD1,16,.,TRBJ2-5,TGTGCCAGCAGGCCCCCGGACAGGGGGCGTGTAGGGACCCAGTACTTC,CASRPPDRGRVGTQYF
TRBV20-1,.,14,many,TRBJ2-3,TGCAGTGCTAGTGTTAAGGGGTTCACAGATACGCAGTATTTT,CSASVKGFTDTQYF
TRBV9,TRBD1,17,many,TRBJ1-1,TGTGCCAGCAGCGTAGTAGGGGCTTGGACAGGGAACACTGAAGCTTTCTTT,CASSVVGAWTGNTEAFF
TRBV20-1,.,14,many,TRBJ2-7,TGCAGTGCCCCTGATGCGGCAGGAAGCTACGAGCAGTACTTC,CSAPDAAGSYEQYF
TRBV13,TRBD2,16,.,TRBJ2-7,TGTGCCAGCAGCTTTTATTGGACTAGCGGGAGATGGGAGCAGTACTTC,CASSFYWTSGRWEQYF
TRBV20-1,.,13,.,TRBJ1-2,TGCAGTGCTAGAGATCTAAAAGGGGTCGGCTACACCTTC,CSARDLKGVGYTF
TRBV27,.,12,.,TRBJ2-1,TGTGCCAGCAGGCGCCCCGGGTATGAGCAGTTCTTC,CASRRPGYEQFF
TRBV20-1,TRBD1,15,few,TRBJ2-2,TGCAGTGCTAGCAAACAGGGGGCGTCCACCGGGGAGCTGTTTTTT,CSASKQGASTGELFF
TRBV27,.,16,many,TRBJ2-3,TGTGCCAGCAGTCCCTCCGTTACAGGGCCCACAGATACGCAGTATTTT,CASSPSVTGPTDTQYF
TRBV28,.,12,many,TRBJ2-7,TGTGCCAGCAGGACGCCCTCCTACGAGCAGTACTTC,CASRTPSYEQYF
TRBV12-3/TRBV12-4,.,11,.,TRBJ1-5,TGTGCCAGCAGTTTATCGGGGGCCCAGCATTTT,CASSLSGAQHF
TRBV20-1,.,15,many,TRBJ2-3,TGCAGTGCTAGATGGACCGGGGGCCGCACAGATACGCAGTATTTT,CSARWTGGRTDTQYF
TRBV3-1,.,15,few,TRBJ2-7,TGTGCCAGCAGCCAAAGTGGACAGTCGTCGAGGGAGCAGTACTTC,CASSQSGQSSREQYF
TRBV11-2,TRBD1,15,many,TRBJ1-3,TGTGCCAGCAGCTTAGGAACAGGGGCTGGAAACACCATATATTTT,CASSLGTGAGNTIYF
TRBV30,.,13,few,TRBJ1-6,TGTGCCTGGAGTGTGATGGAGGAGTCACCCCTCCACTTT,CAWSVMEESPLHF
TRBV7-8,TRBD2,17,.,TRBJ2-1,TGTGCCAGCAGCCCCCCAACTAGCGGGGGAACCTACAATGAGCAGTTCTTC,CASSPPTSGGTYNEQFF
TRBV19,.,14,.,TRBJ2-2,TGTGCCAGTAGTATGGGACAGAACACCGGGGAGCTGTTTTTT,CASSMGQNTGELFF
TRBV4-1,.,16,.,TRBJ1-2,TGCGCCAGCAGCCAAGATAACAACAGGAAAGACTATGGCTACACCTTC,CASSQDNNRKDYGYTF
TRBV6-1,.,16,few,TRBJ2-3,TGTGCCAGCAGTGAAGCTGGCGGAGGGGGGGCAGATACGCAGTATTTT,CASSEAGGGGADTQYF
TRBV28,.,14,.,TRBJ1-4,TGTGCCAGCAGCACTCCCGGGTGGAATGAAAAACTGTTTTTT,CASSTPGWNEKLFF
TRBV4-1,TRBD1,14,.,TRBJ1-1,TGCGCCAGCAGAACGAACAGGGGCGACACTGAAGCTTTCTTT,CASRTNRGDTEAFF
TRBV5-1,TRBD1,14,many,TRBJ2-5,TGCGCCAGCAGCTTGACAGGGGTTCAAGAGACCCAGTACTTC,CASSLTGVQETQYF
TRBV18,.,13,.,TRBJ1-2,TGTGCCAGCTCACCAGCGGGTACCTATGGCTACACCTTC,CASSPAGTYGYTF
TRBV20-1,.,14,.,TRBJ1-4,TGCAGTGCTAGAGATGGTCAGGCTAATGAAAAACTGTTTTTT,CSARDGQANEKLFF
TRBV5-1,TRBD2,16,many,TRBJ2-3,TGCGCCAGCAGCCCCGGGACTAGCGGTCTTTTTGGTACGCAGTATTTT,CASSPGTSGLFGTQYF
TRBV6-2/TRBV6-3,TRBD2,17,few,TRBJ2-1,TGTGCCAGCACCCCTAGCGGGAGGAAGAGCTCCTACAATGAGCAGTTCTTC,CASTPSGRKSSYNEQFF
TRBV20-1,.,14,few,TRBJ2-3,TGCAGTGCTTGGACTTCCGAGGTGGTAGATACGCAGTATTTT,CSAWTSEVVDTQYF
TRBV27,TRBD1,20,medium-sized,TRBJ2-6,TGTGCCAGCAGTCCCACTATACAGGGGGATCCGATTTCAGGGGCCAACGTCCTGACTTTC,CASSPTIQGDPISGANVLTF
TRBV6-2/TRBV6-3,TRBD1,16,many,TRBJ2-7,TGTGCCAGCAGTTTCTTCCTGACAGGGGGACACTACGAGCAGTACTTC,CASSFFLTGGHYEQYF
TRBV10-3,TRBD2,16,many,TRBJ2-1,TGTGCCATCAGGGCCTCGTTAGCGGGGGCCCTCAATGAGCAGTTCTTC,CAIRASLAGALNEQFF
TRBV6-5,.,12,.,TRBJ2-1,TGTGCCAGCAGTTACAGGGAGAATGAGCAGTTCTTC,CASSYRENEQFF
TRBV6-2/TRBV6-3,.,15,few,TRBJ1-5,TGTGCCAGCAGCATACGACCGGCTAGCAATCAGCCCCAGCATTTT,CASSIRPASNQPQHF
TRBV6-5,.,12,many,TRBJ1-1,TGTGCCAGCAGTTACTTCGGCCAGGGAGCTTTCTTT,CASSYFGQGAFF
TRBV29-1,.,13,many,TRBJ2-2,TGCAGCGTGAGGGGTGGGGGCACCGGGGAGCTGTTTTTT,CSVRGGGTGELFF
TRBV7-8,TRBD1,19,many,TRBJ2-6,TGTGCCAGCAGCTTTCTACAGGGGGCGGAACTCTCTGGGGCCAACGTCCTGACTTTC,CASSFLQGAELSGANVLTF
TRBV10-2,.,13,.,TRBJ2-3,TGCGCCAGCACCAACCCTTACAAGGATACGCAGTATTTT,CASTNPYKDTQYF
TRBV7-8,TRBD2,16,.,TRBJ2-1,TGTGCCAGCAGCAAACTAGCGGGGCGCTCCTACAATGAGCAGTTCTTC,CASSKLAGRSYNEQFF
TRBV20-1,.,10,many,TRBJ1-4,TGCAGTGCTAGTCGGGAAAAACTGTTTTTT,CSASREKLFF
TRBV30,.,14,.,TRBJ1-4,TGTGCCTGGAGCAGGGATGGGTATGGTGAAAAACTGTTTTTT,CAWSRDGYGEKLFF
TRBV6-5,TRBD1,17,few,TRBJ2-5,TGTGCCAGCAGTTACTCCGGACAGGCAGGAGCTAAAGAGACCCAGTACTTC,CASSYSGQAGAKETQYF
TRBV7-3,.,14,few,TRBJ1-3,TGTGCCAGCAGCTTGGGACAATCTGGAAACACCATATATTTT,CASSLGQSGNTIYF
TRBV5-4,.,15,.,TRBJ2-1,TGTGCCAGCAGCTTGGGGGCCGGAGGGGGTAATGAGCAGTTCTTC,CASSLGAGGGNEQFF
TRBV13,TRBD1,14,few,TRBJ1-1,TGTGCCAGCAGCAACCGGGACAGCCGCCATGAAGCTTTCTTT,CASSNRDSRHEAFF
TRBV6-6,TRBD1,16,many,TRBJ1-1,TGTGCCAGCACTCAACAAGGACAGGGAGGATCCACTGAAGCTTTCTTT,CASTQQGQGGSTEAFF